The count of the clone carrying this T cell receptor beta chain is one. Its cognate antigen is unknown. Germline V gene sequence: CDR1 SGHVS, CDR2 FQNEAQ. V lost 1 base and J lost 11, with 9 bases in between. This CDR3 spans 12 amino acids. Generated by immunoSEQ multiplex PCR, the TCRdb table keeps only in-frame clones and is missing some. Altogether approximately 80,000 clones are present, roughly 90% being singletons, with the ten largest covering roughly 0.17%. The source of the sample is a study of OX40 agonist ivuxolimab in advanced cancers. Whole-study context: Partial responses were achieved by three patients, of whom one had hepatocellular carcinoma and two had cutaneous melanoma.

Overall study findings and caveats: Mean expanded clone counts were higher in CD8+ than CD4+ T cells.

The sequence was collected from an adult with an advanced solid tumor such as melanoma, head and neck, liver or kidney cancer. The material sequenced was CD4+ or CD8+ T cells sorted from blood, taken in a trial of the OX40 agonist ivuxolimab. The chain links TRBV7-8 to TRBJ2-1; D is uncertain. CDR3 DNA sequence: TGTGCCAGCAGCTTAGGATGGTTAAAGCAGTTCTTC. Translating gives CASSLGWLKQFF.